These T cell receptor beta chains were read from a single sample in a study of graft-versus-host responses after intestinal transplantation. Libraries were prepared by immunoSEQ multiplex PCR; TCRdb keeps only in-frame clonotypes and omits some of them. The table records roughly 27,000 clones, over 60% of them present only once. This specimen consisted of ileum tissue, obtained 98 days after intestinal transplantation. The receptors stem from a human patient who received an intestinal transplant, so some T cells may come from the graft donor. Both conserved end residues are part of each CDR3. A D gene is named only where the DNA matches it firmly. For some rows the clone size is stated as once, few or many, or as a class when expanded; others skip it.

CDR3 DNA: TGCGCCAGCAGCCCTCAAGCGGGGGCTAGCACAGATACGCAGTATTTT
CDR3 protein: CASSPQAGASTDTQYF
D gene: TRBD2
J gene: TRBJ2-3
clone size: NA
CDR3 length: 16
V gene: TRBV5-1

CDR3 DNA: TGCGCCAGCAGCTTGGATCCGGCTAACTATGGCTACACCTTC
CDR3 protein: CASSLDPANYGYTF
D gene: NA
J gene: TRBJ1-2
clone size: NA
CDR3 length: 14
V gene: TRBV5-1

CDR3 DNA: TGTGCCAGCAGTGATGTGGGCCAGCCCCAGCATTTT
CDR3 protein: CASSDVGQPQHF
D gene: NA
J gene: TRBJ1-5
clone size: NA
CDR3 length: 12
V gene: TRBV2

CDR3 DNA: TGCGCCAGCAGCCCCGGGACCGCCTCTGGAAACACCATATATTTT
CDR3 protein: CASSPGTASGNTIYF
D gene: NA
J gene: TRBJ1-3
clone size: once
CDR3 length: 15
V gene: TRBV5-1

CDR3 DNA: TGTGCCAGCAGTTACTCGGGAGGGGGCGGCCGGGAGCTGTTTTTT
CDR3 protein: CASSYSGGGGRELFF
D gene: NA
J gene: TRBJ2-2
clone size: few
CDR3 length: 15
V gene: TRBV6-6

CDR3 DNA: TGTGCCTGGAGTCACCCAGGAAGGCCCCAGTACTTC
CDR3 protein: CAWSHPGRPQYF
D gene: NA
J gene: TRBJ2-5
clone size: NA
CDR3 length: 12
V gene: TRBV30

CDR3 DNA: TGTGCCTGGAGGGCGCGACAGGGGAACTATGGCTACACCTTC
CDR3 protein: CAWRARQGNYGYTF
D gene: TRBD1
J gene: TRBJ1-2
clone size: NA
CDR3 length: 14
V gene: TRBV30

CDR3 DNA: TGTGCCAGCAGTTTAGGGACAGGGGATGTCGGGGAGCTGTTTTTT
CDR3 protein: CASSLGTGDVGELFF
D gene: TRBD1
J gene: TRBJ2-2
clone size: NA
CDR3 length: 15
V gene: TRBV6-5

CDR3 DNA: TGTGCCTGGAGTGTCGGCCGGAGGTATGGCTACACCTTC
CDR3 protein: CAWSVGRRYGYTF
D gene: NA
J gene: TRBJ1-2
clone size: NA
CDR3 length: 13
V gene: TRBV30

CDR3 DNA: TGTGCCAGCAGGACTAGCGGGGGTTCCAGGTCGGAGACCCAGTACTTC
CDR3 protein: CASRTSGGSRSETQYF
D gene: TRBD2
J gene: TRBJ2-5
clone size: NA
CDR3 length: 16
V gene: TRBV2

CDR3 DNA: TGTGCCAGCAGCTTAGGATTCTACGAGCAGTACTTC
CDR3 protein: CASSLGFYEQYF
D gene: NA
J gene: TRBJ2-7
clone size: NA
CDR3 length: 12
V gene: TRBV7-9

CDR3 DNA: TGTGCCAGCAGCTCTAGGGGACAGCCCTACGAGCAGTACTTC
CDR3 protein: CASSSRGQPYEQYF
D gene: TRBD1
J gene: TRBJ2-7
clone size: NA
CDR3 length: 14
V gene: TRBV5-4

CDR3 DNA: TGTGCCAGCAGTGAGGACAGGCGAAGCACAGATACGCAGTATTTT
CDR3 protein: CASSEDRRSTDTQYF
D gene: TRBD1
J gene: TRBJ2-3
clone size: NA
CDR3 length: 15
V gene: TRBV6-1

CDR3 DNA: TGTGCCAGCAGTGAGAGGGGCCCCCTGAGGGAGACCCAGTACTTC
CDR3 protein: CASSERGPLRETQYF
D gene: NA
J gene: TRBJ2-5
clone size: NA
CDR3 length: 15
V gene: TRBV6-1

CDR3 DNA: TGTGCCAGCAGCCTACAGGGTGGCACAGATACGCAGTATTTT
CDR3 protein: CASSLQGGTDTQYF
D gene: NA
J gene: TRBJ2-3
clone size: NA
CDR3 length: 14
V gene: TRBV7-3

CDR3 DNA: TGTGCCAGTAGTACCCTGAACAGGGCAGGGCAGCCCCAGCATTTT
CDR3 protein: CASSTLNRAGQPQHF
D gene: NA
J gene: TRBJ1-5
clone size: NA
CDR3 length: 15
V gene: TRBV19

CDR3 DNA: TGTGCCAGCAGTGGCCTACGCATACAGGGGGTGGGCAATCAGCCCCAGCATTTT
CDR3 protein: CASSGLRIQGVGNQPQHF
D gene: TRBD1
J gene: TRBJ1-5
clone size: NA
CDR3 length: 18
V gene: TRBV6-4

CDR3 DNA: TGTGCCAGCAGCTTAGAACGACAGGGGGTCGGAGGCTACACCTTC
CDR3 protein: CASSLERQGVGGYTF
D gene: TRBD1
J gene: TRBJ1-2
clone size: NA
CDR3 length: 15
V gene: TRBV11-2

CDR3 DNA: TGTGCCACCACCGCGGGGGGTGGCACAGATACGCAGTATTTT
CDR3 protein: CATTAGGGTDTQYF
D gene: TRBD2
J gene: TRBJ2-3
clone size: NA
CDR3 length: 14
V gene: TRBV7-8

CDR3 DNA: TGCGCCAGCAGCTTTTATGGGGGGCCTATAGCTGAAGCTTTCTTT
CDR3 protein: CASSFYGGPIAEAFF
D gene: NA
J gene: TRBJ1-1
clone size: NA
CDR3 length: 15
V gene: TRBV5-1

CDR3 DNA: TGTGCCAGTAGTATAGGCCCGGGGATAACAGAGACCCAGTACTTC
CDR3 protein: CASSIGPGITETQYF
D gene: NA
J gene: TRBJ2-5
clone size: once
CDR3 length: 15
V gene: TRBV19

CDR3 DNA: TGTGCCAGCAGCGCCGGACAGGGTCGGTATGGCTACACCTTC
CDR3 protein: CASSAGQGRYGYTF
D gene: TRBD1
J gene: TRBJ1-2
clone size: once
CDR3 length: 14
V gene: TRBV5-4

CDR3 DNA: TGTGCCAGCAAACGACAGGACCTAAACACTGAAGCTTTCTTT
CDR3 protein: CASKRQDLNTEAFF
D gene: NA
J gene: TRBJ1-1
clone size: NA
CDR3 length: 14
V gene: TRBV6-4

CDR3 DNA: TGCGCCAGCAGCCTAGACGTTGCCCCTAACTATGGCTACACCTTC
CDR3 protein: CASSLDVAPNYGYTF
D gene: NA
J gene: TRBJ1-2
clone size: NA
CDR3 length: 15
V gene: TRBV4-1

CDR3 DNA: TGTGCCAGCAGCCAAGATATAATAGTCGGGGGGAATACAGATACGCAGTATTTT
CDR3 protein: CASSQDIIVGGNTDTQYF
D gene: TRBD2
J gene: TRBJ2-3
clone size: NA
CDR3 length: 18
V gene: TRBV4-2

CDR3 DNA: TGTGCCAGCAGCGTAGACAGGGCGTCCTACAATGAGCAGTTCTTC
CDR3 protein: CASSVDRASYNEQFF
D gene: NA
J gene: TRBJ2-1
clone size: NA
CDR3 length: 15
V gene: TRBV9

CDR3 DNA: TGTGCCAGCTCACCACAGTTACCCCGGTATGGCTACACCTTC
CDR3 protein: CASSPQLPRYGYTF
D gene: NA
J gene: TRBJ1-2
clone size: medium-sized
CDR3 length: 14
V gene: TRBV18

CDR3 DNA: TGTGCCAGCAGCTTAGAATCTAGTCGTAGCTCCTACAATGAGCAGTTCTTC
CDR3 protein: CASSLESSRSSYNEQFF
D gene: NA
J gene: TRBJ2-1
clone size: once
CDR3 length: 17
V gene: TRBV7-9

CDR3 DNA: TGTGCCAGCAGTTTATCGAAGGGGAGCTCCTATAATTCACCCCTCCACTTT
CDR3 protein: CASSLSKGSSYNSPLHF
D gene: NA
J gene: TRBJ1-6
clone size: once
CDR3 length: 17
V gene: TRBV27

CDR3 DNA: TGTGCCAGCAGCTCACTAGTGATCGGAGAGACCCAGTACTTC
CDR3 protein: CASSSLVIGETQYF
D gene: NA
J gene: TRBJ2-5
clone size: NA
CDR3 length: 14
V gene: TRBV13

CDR3 DNA: TGTGCCAGCAGTTACCTCGGCCCCTCTTACGAGCAGTACTTC
CDR3 protein: CASSYLGPSYEQYF
D gene: NA
J gene: TRBJ2-7
clone size: NA
CDR3 length: 14
V gene: TRBV27

CDR3 DNA: TGTGCCAGCAGTTTGCAGGGTTATTTGACGGGCTACACCTTC
CDR3 protein: CASSLQGYLTGYTF
D gene: NA
J gene: TRBJ1-2
clone size: NA
CDR3 length: 14
V gene: TRBV5-4

CDR3 DNA: TGTGCCAGCAGCTTAGAGGGGGCAGGCCAAGAGACCCAGTACTTC
CDR3 protein: CASSLEGAGQETQYF
D gene: TRBD1
J gene: TRBJ2-5
clone size: NA
CDR3 length: 15
V gene: TRBV7-8

CDR3 DNA: TGTGCCAGTAGTATTTCCGGGGGTGCGGAGACCCAGTACTTC
CDR3 protein: CASSISGGAETQYF
D gene: NA
J gene: TRBJ2-5
clone size: NA
CDR3 length: 14
V gene: TRBV19

CDR3 DNA: TGTGCTAGTGGACCAGGGGCAGCGGGGGTAAGTGAGCAGTTCTTC
CDR3 protein: CASGPGAAGVSEQFF
D gene: TRBD2
J gene: TRBJ2-1
clone size: NA
CDR3 length: 15
V gene: TRBV12-5

CDR3 DNA: TGTGCCAGCAGTTTGAGGACGGAGTCCTACGAGCAGTACTTC
CDR3 protein: CASSLRTESYEQYF
D gene: NA
J gene: TRBJ2-7
clone size: NA
CDR3 length: 14
V gene: TRBV6-1

CDR3 DNA: TGCGCCAGCAGCTTTCAGTCAGGGTCGGGGGAAAAACTGTTTTTT
CDR3 protein: CASSFQSGSGEKLFF
D gene: NA
J gene: TRBJ1-4
clone size: NA
CDR3 length: 15
V gene: TRBV5-1

CDR3 DNA: TGTGCCTGGAGGGACAGTAGCAATCAGCCCCAGCATTTT
CDR3 protein: CAWRDSSNQPQHF
D gene: NA
J gene: TRBJ1-5
clone size: NA
CDR3 length: 13
V gene: TRBV30

CDR3 DNA: TGTGCCAGCAGCGCCCTCCTGGGGGCGAACACTGAAGCTTTCTTT
CDR3 protein: CASSALLGANTEAFF
D gene: NA
J gene: TRBJ1-1
clone size: NA
CDR3 length: 15
V gene: TRBV9

CDR3 DNA: TGTGCCAGCAGTCTCAGCGGGGGGGCACAAGATACGCAGTATTTT
CDR3 protein: CASSLSGGAQDTQYF
D gene: TRBD2
J gene: TRBJ2-3
clone size: NA
CDR3 length: 15
V gene: TRBV7-9

CDR3 DNA: TGTGCCATCAGTGAAGGGACAGGGGGCAAATACACCGGGGAGCTGTTTTTT
CDR3 protein: CAISEGTGGKYTGELFF
D gene: TRBD1
J gene: TRBJ2-2
clone size: NA
CDR3 length: 17
V gene: TRBV10-3

CDR3 DNA: TGCGCCAGCAGCCCCATCGGGGACCGGAACACCGGGGAGCTGTTTTTT
CDR3 protein: CASSPIGDRNTGELFF
D gene: NA
J gene: TRBJ2-2
clone size: NA
CDR3 length: 16
V gene: TRBV4-1

CDR3 DNA: TGCGCCAGCAGCTTGGGCTTGGGACAGGGGACCTCCTACGAGCAGTACTTC
CDR3 protein: CASSLGLGQGTSYEQYF
D gene: TRBD1
J gene: TRBJ2-7
clone size: NA
CDR3 length: 17
V gene: TRBV5-1

CDR3 DNA: TGCGCCAGCAATTGGTGGGGGCATTACAATGAGCAGTTCTTC
CDR3 protein: CASNWWGHYNEQFF
D gene: NA
J gene: TRBJ2-1
clone size: NA
CDR3 length: 14
V gene: TRBV10-2

CDR3 DNA: TGTGCCAGCAGCCGACAGGGCGGCTACACCTTC
CDR3 protein: CASSRQGGYTF
D gene: TRBD1
J gene: TRBJ1-2
clone size: NA
CDR3 length: 11
V gene: TRBV6-1

CDR3 DNA: TGCAGTGCTAAGAGTAGCTACGAGCAGTACTTC
CDR3 protein: CSAKSSYEQYF
D gene: NA
J gene: TRBJ2-7
clone size: NA
CDR3 length: 11
V gene: TRBV20-1

CDR3 DNA: TGTGCCAGCAGCGGGGGACTATTTGCGGTCTACACCTTC
CDR3 protein: CASSGGLFAVYTF
D gene: NA
J gene: TRBJ1-2
clone size: NA
CDR3 length: 13
V gene: TRBV11-2

CDR3 DNA: TGCAGTGCGTTGTGTGGAGATACGCAGTATTTT
CDR3 protein: CSALCGDTQYF
D gene: NA
J gene: TRBJ2-3
clone size: NA
CDR3 length: 11
V gene: TRBV20-1

CDR3 DNA: TGCAGCGTTGACACCATGAACACTGAAGCTTTCTTT
CDR3 protein: CSVDTMNTEAFF
D gene: NA
J gene: TRBJ1-1
clone size: NA
CDR3 length: 12
V gene: TRBV29-1

CDR3 DNA: TGTGCCAGCAGCTTGAAGTCTTACAATGAGCAGTTCTTC
CDR3 protein: CASSLKSYNEQFF
D gene: NA
J gene: TRBJ2-1
clone size: few
CDR3 length: 13
V gene: TRBV5-4

CDR3 DNA: TGTGCCAGCAGCGTAGCTACAGACACCGGGGAGCTGTTTTTT
CDR3 protein: CASSVATDTGELFF
D gene: NA
J gene: TRBJ2-2
clone size: once
CDR3 length: 14
V gene: TRBV9

CDR3 DNA: TGTGCCAGCAGCTTTGACAGGGCTAGCAATCAGCCCCAGCATTTT
CDR3 protein: CASSFDRASNQPQHF
D gene: TRBD1
J gene: TRBJ1-5
clone size: once
CDR3 length: 15
V gene: TRBV7-8

CDR3 DNA: TGTGCCAGCAGTGAACTGCCCCCCTGGGACAGGATCAATCAGCCCCAGCATTTT
CDR3 protein: CASSELPPWDRINQPQHF
D gene: TRBD1
J gene: TRBJ1-5
clone size: NA
CDR3 length: 18
V gene: TRBV6-1

CDR3 DNA: TGTGCCAGCAGTTTATATCCGGGGGTGACCTCCTACAATGAGCAGTTCTTC
CDR3 protein: CASSLYPGVTSYNEQFF
D gene: NA
J gene: TRBJ2-1
clone size: once
CDR3 length: 17
V gene: TRBV27

CDR3 DNA: TGTGCCAGCAGCCCTAGCGGAAAGAGCACAGATACGCAGTATTTT
CDR3 protein: CASSPSGKSTDTQYF
D gene: TRBD2
J gene: TRBJ2-3
clone size: NA
CDR3 length: 15
V gene: TRBV7-2

CDR3 DNA: TGTGCCACCAGCACCTGGACAACCCAGGGTTCACCCCTCCACTTT
CDR3 protein: CATSTWTTQGSPLHF
D gene: NA
J gene: TRBJ1-6
clone size: NA
CDR3 length: 15
V gene: TRBV15

CDR3 DNA: TGCGCCAGCAGCTTGGGAACGTTCAACAGGGGAACTAATGAAAAACTGTTTTTT
CDR3 protein: CASSLGTFNRGTNEKLFF
D gene: TRBD1
J gene: TRBJ1-4
clone size: NA
CDR3 length: 18
V gene: TRBV5-1

CDR3 DNA: TGTGCCACGCCCACAGGGAAGGGCGGCTACACCTTC
CDR3 protein: CATPTGKGGYTF
D gene: NA
J gene: TRBJ1-2
clone size: few
CDR3 length: 12
V gene: TRBV19

CDR3 DNA: TGTGCCAGCAGCTCCACTAGCGGGGGGACCCTGGATACGCAGTATTTT
CDR3 protein: CASSSTSGGTLDTQYF
D gene: TRBD2
J gene: TRBJ2-3
clone size: NA
CDR3 length: 16
V gene: TRBV7-6

CDR3 DNA: TGTGCCAGCAGCCAGGAGACATACCCTACGATGCAGTACTTC
CDR3 protein: CASSQETYPTMQYF
D gene: NA
J gene: TRBJ2-7
clone size: once
CDR3 length: 14
V gene: TRBV7-9